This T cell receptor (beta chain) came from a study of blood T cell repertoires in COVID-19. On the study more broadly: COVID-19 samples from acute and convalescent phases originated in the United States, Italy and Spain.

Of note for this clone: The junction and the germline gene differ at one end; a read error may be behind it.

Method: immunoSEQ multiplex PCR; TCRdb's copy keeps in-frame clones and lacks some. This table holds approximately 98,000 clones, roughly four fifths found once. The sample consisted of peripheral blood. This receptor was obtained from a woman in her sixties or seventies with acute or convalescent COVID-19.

The CDR3 loop reads CASRRAGNAGELFF. CDR3 DNA sequence: TGTGCCAGCAGACGCGCAGGGAACGCCGGGGAGCTGTTTTTT. The V and J genes are TRBV6-5 and TRBJ2-2, with a possible D match to TRBD1 (5 bases). The CDR3 runs to 14 residues. CDR1 and CDR2 from the germline V gene are MNHEY and SVGAGI.